The present TCR beta chain was sequenced within a study of beta chain features in type 1 diabetes. What was sequenced were expressed TCRB transcripts, since all of the isolated RNA had been reverse transcribed. Sequencing used immunoSEQ multiplex PCR; TCRdb keeps in-frame clones, though not all of them. The sample includes around 240,000 clones, under 70% seen only once; the top ten take 0.053%. The CDR3 has 14 residues. The V and J ends lost 4 bases and 1 base respectively, with 13 bases between them. Germline CDR1 SQVTM, CDR2 ANQGSEA. This clone has just a few counts. This chain joins TRBV29-1 and TRBJ2-5; a possible D gene is TRBD2 (5 bases). Sequencing input: naive CD4+ T cells from blood. The TCR sequence derives from a man aged 25 to 40 in good health. The CDR3 DNA follows: TGCAGCGTTGGGGAGTGGGCAGCCCAAGAGACCCAGTACTTC. Translated: CSVGEWAAQETQYF.